The 11 T cell receptor beta chains in this list originate from one sample, sequenced in a study of cytomegalovirus exposure and HLA in healthy donors. Primers included in the PCR were 60 Vbeta and 13 Jbeta primers. The table came from immunoSEQ multiplex PCR; TCRdb's copy has only in-frame clones and leaves some out. The sample lists fewer than 250,000 clones; over 75% were seen once. What was sequenced was PBMCs. The source of these receptors is a male donor in good health and CMV-seronegative.

This chain joins TRBV27 and TRBJ2-2; 11 nucleotides agree with TRBD2. There are 18 residues in the CDR3. CDR1 and CDR2 (germline): MNHEY, SMNVEV (reference sequence). With 1 base clipped from V and 4 bases from J, the junction kept 8 bases outside the gene matches. The CDR3 nucleotides are TGTGCCAGCAGTTTATTTACTAGCGGGAGCGGGGGCACCGGGGAGCTGTTTTTT. Its protein is CASSLFTSGSGGTGELFF.

The count of this clone is one. The chain joins TRBV27 to TRBJ2-1, with a tentative D call TRBD2 (7 bases). Trimming removed 5 bases at V and 4 bases at J, with 15 bases between. This CDR3 region has 15 residues. CDR1 is MNHEY, CDR2 SMNVEV, per germline (reference sequence). The CDR3 loop is CASSTPGGLYNEQFF. The DNA of the CDR3 is TGTGCCAGCAGTACACCGGGGGGCCTTTACAATGAGCAGTTCTTC.

V is TRBV7-3 and J is TRBJ2-3; TRBD2 matches at 11 bases. J was trimmed by 4 bases and V by 5 bases; bases with no gene match: 11. The CDR3 runs 17 residues. Germline loops: CDR1 SGHTA, CDR2 FQGTGA. The CDR3 loop reads CASSQQGASGGSDTQYF. In nucleotides, the CDR3 is TGTGCCAGCAGCCAACAGGGGGCTAGCGGGGGGTCAGATACGCAGTATTTT. Full variable domain (outside the CDR3, taken from reference TRBV7-3 and TRBJ2-3): GAGVSQTPSNKVTEKGKYVELRCDPISGHTALYWYRQSLGQGPEFLIYFQGTGAADDSGLPNDRFFAVRPEGSVSTLKIQRTERGDSAVYLCASSQQGASGGSDTQYFGPGTRLTVL.

The chain carries TRBV9 and TRBJ2-1; maybe TRBD1 (6 bases). The CDR3 is made up of 14 amino acids. Germline-derived CDR1 and CDR2 are SGDLS and YYNGEE. The V end was cut by 1 base, the J end by 5 bases, with 10 bases between. The CDR3 DNA reads TGTGCCAGCAGCGTAAGGACAGATAACAATGAGCAGTTCTTC. Amino acid sequence: CASSVRTDNNEQFF.

The gene calls are TRBV7-9 and TRBJ2-7, with D possibly matching TRBD1 (6 bases). Germline V CDR1 and CDR2: SEHNR, FQNEAQ (reference sequence). Trimming cost V 3 bases and J 1 base, with 7 bases left between them. There are 13 residues in the CDR3. The CDR3 sequence: CASSFGQSYEQYF. CDR3 DNA: TGTGCCAGCAGCTTTGGACAGTCCTACGAGCAGTACTTC.

This clone was recorded a few times. This chain uses TRBV6-1 with TRBJ2-2, with 7 bases lining up with TRBD1. Unmatched junction bases numbered 9, after V lost 11 bases and J lost 6 bases. The CDR3 runs to 13 residues. CDR1 and CDR2 (germline): MNHNS, SASEGT. This CDR3 reads CALRQGDAGELFF. CDR3 coding DNA: TGTGCCTTAAGACAGGGAGATGCCGGGGAGCTGTTTTTT.

V gene TRBV19 combines with J gene TRBJ1-1; possibly TRBD1 for D (5 bases). The CDR3 totals 14 residues. CDR1 and CDR2 from the germline V gene are LNHDA and SQIVND (reference sequence). V lost 9 bases and J lost 1, with 15 bases in between. CDR3 bases: TGTGCCAGCGCGTGGGGGGACGAGAACACTGAAGCTTTCTTT. It specifies CASAWGDENTEAFF.

This rearrangement joins TRBV9 to TRBJ1-6; D is unresolved. V lost 3 bases, J lost 6 bases, and 10 bases lay in between. Germline CDR1 is SGDLS and CDR2 is YYNGEE. The CDR3 spans 14 residues. The CDR3 coding sequence is TGTGCCAGCAGCGAGAGGGCCCCTAATTCACCCCTCCACTTT. Amino acid sequence: CASSERAPNSPLHF.

To note about this clone: One junction end does not reproduce the germline sequence, and a read error may be involved. This rearrangement joins TRBV28 to TRBJ1-5; D is ambiguous. This CDR3 comprises 12 residues. Looked up from germline, CDR1 is MDHEN and CDR2 is SYDVKM. Here the CDR3 DNA reads TGTGCCACCAGTGAGGTTCGTCAGCCCCAGCATTTT. Translating gives CATSEVRQPQHF.

The V call is TRBV25-1, the J call TRBJ2-1; TRBD2 might be the D (6 bases). V gave up 1 base and J gave up 4 bases, with 11 bases separating them. This CDR3 region has 15 residues. Germline V lookup: CDR1 MGHDK, CDR2 SYGVNS. The CDR3 protein is CASSESGAHYNEQFF. CDR3 nucleotides: TGTGCCAGCAGTGAATCGGGAGCGCATTACAATGAGCAGTTCTTC. Using reference TRBV25-1 and TRBJ2-1 for the parts outside the CDR3, the full variable domain is EADIYQTPRYLVIGTGKKITLECSQTMGHDKMYWYQQDPGMELHLIHYSYGVNSTEKGDLSSESTVSRIRTEHFPLTLESARPSHTSQYLCASSESGAHYNEQFFGPGTRLTVL.

The chain recombines TRBV19 with TRBJ1-2, with a weak D call TRBD1 (5 bases). The CDR3 totals 15 residues. Germline V gives CDR1 LNHDA, CDR2 SQIVND (reference sequence). The ends were cut back, 7 bases at V and 5 bases at J, with 20 bases in the middle. The CDR3 sequence is CASTHPPGGEYGYTF. DNA of the CDR3: TGTGCCAGTACCCATCCCCCCGGGGGAGAATATGGCTACACCTTC.